One T cell receptor (beta chain) is described in this entry. The authors reverse transcribed all of the isolated RNA, so sequencing captured expressed TCRB transcripts. Samples of naive, central memory and regulatory T cells yielded a mean of about 3.6 million reads. Profiled with immunoSEQ multiplex PCR; TCRdb holds only in-frame clones, not every one. Of about 360,000 clones listed, 10% to 15% are singletons. This entry comes from a study of beta chain features in type 1 diabetes. Turning to the study itself: Patients and healthy donors were similar in age, gender and cell yields. Summed over all samples, the examined sorted cells came to some 99 million.

The germline V gene has CDR1 SGHDT and CDR2 YYEEEE. This CDR3 is built from 14 residues. Trimming pared 4 bases from V and 7 bases from J, leaving 12 bases between. The sequencing sample was made of naive CD4+ T cells from blood. The TCR was taken from a man younger than 35 in good health. The rearrangement joins TRBV5-6 to TRBJ1-6; the D gene is possibly TRBD1 (5 bases). CDR3 loop: CASSRGIANSPLHF. For the CDR3, the DNA is TGTGCCAGCAGCCGGGGGATAGCAAATTCACCCCTCCACTTT.